This T cell receptor (beta chain) was recovered during a study of blood T cell repertoires in COVID-19. In the study overall: The origin of the acute and convalescent COVID-19 samples was the United States, Italy and Spain.

Germline-derived CDR1 and CDR2 are LGHNA and YSLEER. V lost 3 bases to trimming and J lost 0 bases, with 18 bases between them. The CDR3 has 19 residues. Per the original methods: Quantification of nucleated cells was approximated via reference gene primer amplification. Clones were sequenced by immunoSEQ multiplex PCR, and TCRdb holds only the in-frame ones, with some missing. V, J and clone size reflect that table, while D and trimming were determined from the DNA. Of more than 150,000 clones in the sample, more than 70% were seen once. Sequencing was carried out using peripheral blood. This clonotype was obtained from an elderly woman with active or convalescent COVID-19. The chain couples TRBV4-3 to TRBJ2-6, with D perhaps matching TRBD1 (5 bases). The CDR3 here is CASSQFHSQGISGANVLTF. The CDR3 coding sequence is TGCGCCAGCAGCCAGTTTCACAGCCAGGGAATCTCTGGGGCCAACGTCCTGACTTTC.